This T cell receptor (beta chain) stems from a study of Graves' ophthalmopathy and Graves' hyperthyroidism. Amplification of TCR beta CDR3 regions used RNA transcripts. First-round RT-PCR employed HTBI primers, with a second-round multiplex PCR after it. One entry per CDR3 protein results from TCRdb running MiXCR on the multiplex PCR reads. The table has over a million distinct CDR3 sequences, 36% seen once. CDR3 length equals 14 residues. The germline CDR1 and CDR2 sequences are SGDLS and YYNGEE. Trimming removed 0 bases from V and 5 bases from J; junction bases left unmatched: 4. This clonotype has a count of ten or more.

The chain couples TRBV9 to TRBJ1-1; 7 bases fit TRBD1. Specimen: peripheral blood or thyroid tissue (not recorded which). The TCR comes from an adult man with Graves' hyperthyroidism. CDR3 amino acids: CASSVVQGWTEAFF. CDR3 in DNA: TGTGCCAGCAGCGTAGTACAGGGGTGGACTGAAGCTTTCTTT.